The clone carrying this T cell receptor beta chain was picked up a small number of times. The antigen is undetermined. TCRdb analysed the 5' RACE reads with MiXCR anew, one entry per CDR3 protein. Of approximately 300,000 distinct CDR3 sequences in the sample, 10% to 15% were seen once. V lost 8 bases and J 0 bases, leaving 21 bases between the germline ends. The CDR3 loop spans 17 amino acids. The data originate from a study of T cells after yellow fever vaccination. Study-level findings and limits: It was the secondary response that reached its peak faster, day 5 versus 15, but it was weaker. After the booster, 96% of CD4 and 75% to 90% of CD8 primary-response clones were re-detected.

The sequence was obtained from a man aged 25 to 45 who received the YFV17D yellow fever vaccine. V gene TRBV12-3 or TRBV12-4 combines with J gene TRBJ2-3, with D unclear. The sequencing used CD4+ T cells sorted from PBMCs, collected 45 days after the yellow fever booster vaccination. CDR3 bases: TGTGCCAGCTCCGGAAGGACCCGCCAACTGAGCACAGATACGCAGTATTTT. The encoded protein is CASSGRTRQLSTDTQYF.